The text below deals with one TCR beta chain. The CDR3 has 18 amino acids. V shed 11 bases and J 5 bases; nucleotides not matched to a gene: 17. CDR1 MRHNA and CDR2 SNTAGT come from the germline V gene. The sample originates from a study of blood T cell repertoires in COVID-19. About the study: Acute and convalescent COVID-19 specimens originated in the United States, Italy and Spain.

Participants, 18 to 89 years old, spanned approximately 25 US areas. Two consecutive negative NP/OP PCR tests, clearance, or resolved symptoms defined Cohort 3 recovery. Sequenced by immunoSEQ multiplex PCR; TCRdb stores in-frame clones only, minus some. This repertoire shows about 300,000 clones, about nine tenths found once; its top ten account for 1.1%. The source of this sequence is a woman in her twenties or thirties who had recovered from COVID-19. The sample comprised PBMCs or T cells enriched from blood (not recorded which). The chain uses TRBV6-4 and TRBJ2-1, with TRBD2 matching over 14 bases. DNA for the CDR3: TGTGCCGGACAGGGACTAGCGGGAGCCCCGATTCAAGACAATGAGCAGTTCTTC. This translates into CAGQGLAGAPIQDNEQFF.